This TCR beta chain was retrieved from a study of cytomegalovirus exposure and HLA in healthy donors. Primers: 60 Vbeta forward and 13 Jbeta reverse. Assay: immunoSEQ multiplex PCR; the TCRdb copy retains only in-frame clones and omits some. The sample includes 150,000 to 200,000 clones, 82% of them seen just once. Per the germline V gene, CDR1 is SGHKS and CDR2 is YYEKEE (reference sequence). The CDR3 extends over 14 amino acids. V lost 4 bases and J 5 bases, leaving 15 bases between the germline ends. Sequenced sample: PBMCs. J is TRBJ1-1 and V is TRBV5-5; tentatively, D is TRBD1 (5 bases). The receptor was isolated from a man between 50 and 59 years old in good health and CMV-seropositive. The CDR3 coding sequence is TGTGCCAGCAGCGTCACCGGGGGAGGGACTGAAGCTTTCTTT. Encoded protein: CASSVTGGGTEAFF. The complete variable domain, with remaining parts taken from reference TRBV5-5 and TRBJ1-1, reads DAGVTQSPTHLIKTRGQQVTLRCSPISGHKSVSWYQQVLGQGPQFIFQYYEKEERGRGNFPDRFSARQFPNYSSELNVNALLLGDSALYLCASSVTGGGTEAFFGQGTRLTVV.